This T cell receptor (beta chain) was identified in a study of shared clonotypes between healthy human individuals. This CDR3 region has 15 residues. Trimming pared 4 bases from V and 7 bases from J, leaving 20 bases between. The germline V gene encodes CDR1 MNHNS and CDR2 SASEGT. At the deep level, the assay was run. Sequenced by immunoSEQ multiplex PCR; TCRdb stores in-frame clones only, minus some. Among approximately 320,000 clones listed, approximately 79% were seen once. As concerns this clone: As yet, its antigen is unknown.

Findings and limits, study-wide: Generation probability values for non-shared clonotypes were lower than those for clonotypes shared by all four donors. Researchers found naive subsets generally carried larger estimated richness than memory subsets.

The sample comprised memory CD4+ T cells sorted from blood. Described subset: CD45RA-negative fraction. J is TRBJ2-7 and V is TRBV6-1; D tentatively fits TRBD1 or TRBD2 (5 bases each). This clonotype originated in a man aged 25-45 years in good health. The CDR3, as DNA: TGTGCCAGCAGTGTACCGGGACGGGGCCCTCGGGAGCAGTACTTC. The encoded protein is CASSVPGRGPREQYF.